This entry describes one T cell receptor (beta chain). The treatment denotes: randomized to nivolumab then ipilimumab (arm A) or the reverse (arm B). The CDR3 sequence is 16 residues long. Germline V gives CDR1 SGHTA, CDR2 FQGTGA. J lost 6 bases, V lost 8 bases, and 9 bases had no gene match. The entry originates in a study of sequential checkpoint blockade in melanoma. About the study: After both sequences, patients received maintenance nivolumab.

Measured with immunoSEQ multiplex PCR; TCRdb has only the in-frame clones, and not every one. Among tens of thousands of clones, around 70% were seen once, and the ten largest hold around 20%. The TCR sequence derives from a human donor with melanoma. The chain has TRBV7-3 and TRBJ2-2; 13 bases map to TRBD2. The sequencing here drew on CD8+ T cells sorted from blood (inferred from file names), taken from a patient given nivolumab and ipilimumab in sequence. CDR3 in amino acids: CASGYPGTSGAGELFF. The CDR3 nucleotides read TGTGCCAGCGGATATCCCGGGACTAGCGGGGCCGGGGAGCTGTTTTTT. Combining the CDR3 with reference TRBV7-3 and TRBJ2-2 gives the whole variable domain GAGVSQTPSNKVTEKGKYVELRCDPISGHTALYWYRQSLGQGPEFLIYFQGTGAADDSGLPNDRFFAVRPEGSVSTLKIQRTERGDSAVYLCASGYPGTSGAGELFFGEGSRLTVL.